The clone carrying this TCR beta chain was counted once. CDR1 is SGDLS, CDR2 YYNGEE, per germline. J gave up 3 bases and V 0 bases, and 3 bases lay outside the gene matches. CDR3 size: 15 residues. TCRdb keeps only in-frame clones here, not all; method: immunoSEQ multiplex PCR. The sample has about 57,000 clones; 91% are singletons. These data originate in a study of T cell changes during pregnancy in multiple sclerosis. The source was peripheral blood, collected after pregnancy. The genes are TRBV9 and TRBJ2-5; TRBD2 matches 9 bases. The receptor was derived from a female donor in good health, enrolled as a control in a pregnancy study. Here the CDR3 DNA reads TGTGCCAGCAGCGTAGATGCGGGAGGGGAAGAGACCCAGTACTTC. This sequence encodes CASSVDAGGEETQYF.